The clone carrying this T cell receptor (beta chain) has more than one count but fewer than ten. Its antigen remains unidentified. These data come from a study of T-cell reconstitution after alpha-beta-depleted transplantation in children. Broader study findings: Some patients owed their high day-60 TCRbeta diversity to surviving recipient T cells and thymic progenitors.

From germline, CDR1 is KGHSH and CDR2 LQKENI. The V gene lost 3 bases and the J gene lost 8 bases, with 17 bases spanning the gap. The CDR3 has 15 residues. The library targeted TCRbeta and was prepared with unique molecular identifiers. TCRdb reprocessed the PCR reads with MiXCR, giving one entry per CDR3 protein. This table holds 500,000 or so distinct CDR3 sequences, roughly an eighth found once. The genes are TRBV18 and TRBJ2-4; D is possibly TRBD1 (6 bases). The TCR comes from a female patient aged 2-15 years who had a stem cell transplant for aplastic anemia, so the T cells may come from the graft donor. The material was PBMCs, mostly from graft donor cells, obtained 180 days after TCRalphabeta/CD19-depleted stem cell transplant. CDR3 DNA: TGTGCCAGCTCACCTCGAGACAGGCGAGGGGACATTCAGTACTTC. Translation: CASSPRDRRGDIQYF.